This entry lists 5 T cell receptor beta chains sequenced from one sample in a study of CD8 T cells in ankylosing spondylitis. TCRdb called the 5' RACE reads again in MiXCR, with one record for every CDR3 protein. The sample includes a few hundred thousand distinct CDR3 sequences, 20% to 25% of them seen just once. Overall study findings and caveats: A TCR beta motif of eight or nine highly homologous variants seemed to mark ankylosing spondylitis blood.

Antigens for these TCRs are unknown. Input material: blood, either unsorted or a sorted T cell fraction (not recorded which). The receptors originated from a male donor with ankylosing spondylitis.

This clonotype has more than one count but fewer than ten. The V gene is TRBV20-1, the J gene TRBJ2-1, with D maybe TRBD1 (5 bases). From germline, CDR1 is DFQATT and CDR2 SNEGSKA (reference sequence). The CDR3 is 12 residues long. With 4 bases removed from V and 6 bases from J, the gap between germline ends came to 10 bases. DNA of the CDR3: TGCAGTGCTAAGAAGGGGTTCAATGAGCAGTTCTTC. This gives the protein CSAKKGFNEQFF.

The chain is built from TRBV7-2 and TRBJ2-3; a possible D gene is TRBD2 (6 bases). This CDR3 has 16 residues. Germline loops: CDR1 SGHTA, CDR2 FQGNSA. Trimming took off 7 bases at V and 6 bases at J, with 23 bases between the two ends. CDR3 in DNA: TGTGCCAGCAACTTCGCCGGGGCTAGAGGGAGGGATACGCAGTATTTT. It codes for CASNFAGARGRDTQYF.

This rearrangement joins TRBV19 to TRBJ2-1; 8 bases are a match to TRBD2. Trimming cost V 8 bases and J 5 bases; bases outside gene matches: 5. The V gene's germline CDR1 is LNHDA and CDR2 SQIVND (reference sequence). This CDR3 region has 13 residues. The DNA of the CDR3 is TGTGCCAGTTGCACTAGCGGAGACAATGAGCAGTTCTTC. Protein product: CASCTSGDNEQFF.

This clonotype was picked up a small number of times. This rearrangement joins TRBV10-3 to TRBJ2-7; TRBD1 matches 8 bases. Germline CDR1 is ENHRY and CDR2 is SYGVKD. The CDR3 covers 14 residues. V was clipped by 6 bases and J by 0 bases; unmatched bases: 4. The CDR3: CAIRRDRSSYEQYF. Written as DNA, the CDR3 is TGTGCCATCAGGAGGGACAGGAGCTCCTACGAGCAGTACTTC.

A note on this clonotype: The junction does not match germline at one end; this may be a read error. The V and J genes are TRBV7-3 and TRBJ2-1, with a possible D match to TRBD2 (6 bases). CDR1 SGHTA and CDR2 FQGTGA come from the germline V gene. The CDR3 runs to 15 residues. As DNA, the CDR3 is TGTGCCAGCAGCTCCGGGGAAGGACTATACAGTGAGCAGTTCTTC. It translates to CASSSGEGLYSEQFF.